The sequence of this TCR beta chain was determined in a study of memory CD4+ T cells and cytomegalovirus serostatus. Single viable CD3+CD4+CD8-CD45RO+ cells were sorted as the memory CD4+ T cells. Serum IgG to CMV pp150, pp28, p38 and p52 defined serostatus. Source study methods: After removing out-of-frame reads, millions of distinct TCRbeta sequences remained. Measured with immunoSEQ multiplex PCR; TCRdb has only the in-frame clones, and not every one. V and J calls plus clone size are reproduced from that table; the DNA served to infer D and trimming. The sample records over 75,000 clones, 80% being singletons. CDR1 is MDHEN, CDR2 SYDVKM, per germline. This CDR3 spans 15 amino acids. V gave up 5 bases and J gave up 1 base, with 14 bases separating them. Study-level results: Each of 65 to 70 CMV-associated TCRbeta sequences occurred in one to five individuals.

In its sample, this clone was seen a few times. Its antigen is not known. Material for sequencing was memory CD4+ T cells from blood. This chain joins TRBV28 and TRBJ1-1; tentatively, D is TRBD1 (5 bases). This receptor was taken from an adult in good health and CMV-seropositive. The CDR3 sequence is CASSGGGGWNTEAFF. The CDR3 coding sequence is TGTGCCAGCAGTGGCGGCGGGGGTTGGAACACTGAAGCTTTCTTT.